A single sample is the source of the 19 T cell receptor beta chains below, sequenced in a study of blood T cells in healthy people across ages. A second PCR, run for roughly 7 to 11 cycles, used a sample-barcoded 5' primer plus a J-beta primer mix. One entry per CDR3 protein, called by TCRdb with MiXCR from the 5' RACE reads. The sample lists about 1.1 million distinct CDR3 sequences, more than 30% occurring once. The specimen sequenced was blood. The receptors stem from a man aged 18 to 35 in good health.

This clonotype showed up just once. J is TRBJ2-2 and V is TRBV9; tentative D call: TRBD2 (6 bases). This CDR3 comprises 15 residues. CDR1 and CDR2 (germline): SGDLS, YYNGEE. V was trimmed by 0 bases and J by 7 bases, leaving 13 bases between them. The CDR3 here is CASSVGRGFIGELFF. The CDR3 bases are TGTGCCAGCAGCGTAGGTCGGGGGTTCATCGGGGAGCTGTTTTTT.

Written as DNA, the CDR3 is TGTGCCAGCAGTTACTCGGCAGGGGTTGGTTCACCCCTCCACTTT. Its protein product is CASSYSAGVGSPLHF. This chain links TRBV6-6 with TRBJ1-6, with a tentative D call TRBD1 (6 bases). This CDR3 region has 15 residues. Trimming took off 0 bases at V and 9 bases at J, with 12 bases between the two ends. Germline assignment: CDR1 MNHNY and CDR2 SVGAGI (reference sequence).

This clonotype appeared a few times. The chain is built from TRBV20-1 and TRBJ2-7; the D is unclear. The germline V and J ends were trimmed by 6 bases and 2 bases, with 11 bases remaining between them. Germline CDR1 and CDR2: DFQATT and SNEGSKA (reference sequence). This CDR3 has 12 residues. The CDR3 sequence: CSAPIPPYEQYF. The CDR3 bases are TGCAGTGCCCCAATCCCACCCTACGAGCAGTACTTC.

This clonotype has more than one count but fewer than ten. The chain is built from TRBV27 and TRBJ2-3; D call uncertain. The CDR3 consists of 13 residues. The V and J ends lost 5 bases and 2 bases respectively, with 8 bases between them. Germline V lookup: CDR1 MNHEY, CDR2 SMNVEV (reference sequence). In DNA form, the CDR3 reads TGTGCCAGCAGTACCCAAATCACAGATACGCAGTATTTT. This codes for CASSTQITDTQYF.

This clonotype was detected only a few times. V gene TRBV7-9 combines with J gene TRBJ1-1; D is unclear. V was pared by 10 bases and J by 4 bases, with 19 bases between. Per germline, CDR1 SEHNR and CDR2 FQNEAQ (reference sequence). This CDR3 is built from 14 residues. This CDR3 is CAIRGQPPVTEAFF. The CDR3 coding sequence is TGTGCCATTCGAGGGCAGCCTCCCGTCACTGAAGCTTTCTTT.

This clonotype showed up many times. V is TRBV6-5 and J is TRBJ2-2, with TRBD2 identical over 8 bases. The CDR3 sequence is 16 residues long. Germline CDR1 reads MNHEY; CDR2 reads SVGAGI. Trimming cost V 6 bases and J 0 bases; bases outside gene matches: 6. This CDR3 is CASRPPGLANTGELFF. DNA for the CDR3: TGTGCCAGCAGGCCTCCGGGACTAGCGAACACCGGGGAGCTGTTTTTT.

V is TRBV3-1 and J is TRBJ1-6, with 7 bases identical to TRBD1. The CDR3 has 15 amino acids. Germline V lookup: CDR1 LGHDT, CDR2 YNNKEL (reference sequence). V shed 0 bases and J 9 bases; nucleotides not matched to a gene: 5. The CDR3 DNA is TGTGCCAGCAGCCAAGATACAGGGGCGGTTTCACCCCTCCACTTT. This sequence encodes CASSQDTGAVSPLHF.

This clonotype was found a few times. The CDR3 here is CASSQVTGVPTDTQYF. The CDR3, as DNA: TGCGCCAGCAGCCAAGTTACAGGGGTTCCCACAGATACGCAGTATTTT. The V and J genes are TRBV4-3 and TRBJ2-3, with TRBD1 matching 7 bases. V shed 1 base, J shed 2 bases, and the junction held 6 bases outside the gene matches. The germline CDR1 and CDR2 sequences are LGHNA and YSLEER. The CDR3 has 16 amino acids.

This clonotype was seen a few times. The CDR3 loop reads CSASPPGDFGYGYTF. CDR3 coding DNA: TGCAGTGCTAGTCCTCCGGGGGACTTCGGCTATGGCTACACCTTC. V gene TRBV20-1 combines with J gene TRBJ1-2; D possibly corresponds to TRBD1 (5 bases). V was clipped by 3 bases and J by 4 bases, with 18 bases between them. The CDR3 extends over 15 amino acids. The V gene's germline CDR1 is DFQATT and CDR2 SNEGSKA (reference sequence).

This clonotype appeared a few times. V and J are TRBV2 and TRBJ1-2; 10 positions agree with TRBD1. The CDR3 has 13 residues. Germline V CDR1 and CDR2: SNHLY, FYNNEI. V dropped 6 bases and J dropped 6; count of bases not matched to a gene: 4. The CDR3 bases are TGTGCCAGCAGGGACAGGGGGATACATGGCTACACCTTC. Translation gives CASRDRGIHGYTF.

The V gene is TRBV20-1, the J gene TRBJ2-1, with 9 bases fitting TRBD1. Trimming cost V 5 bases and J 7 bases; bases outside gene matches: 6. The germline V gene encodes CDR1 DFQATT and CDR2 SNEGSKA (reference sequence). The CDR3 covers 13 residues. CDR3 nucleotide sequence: TGCAGTGCTTCAACAGGGGGCGAAAATGAGCAGTTCTTC. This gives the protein CSASTGGENEQFF.

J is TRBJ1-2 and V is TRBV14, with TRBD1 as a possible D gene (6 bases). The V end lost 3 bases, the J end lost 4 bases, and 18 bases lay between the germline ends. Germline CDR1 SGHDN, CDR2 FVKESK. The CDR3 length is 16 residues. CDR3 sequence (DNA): TGTGCCAGCAGCCAGGACGCACAGGGATTTGCCTATGGCTACACCTTC. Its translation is CASSQDAQGFAYGYTF.

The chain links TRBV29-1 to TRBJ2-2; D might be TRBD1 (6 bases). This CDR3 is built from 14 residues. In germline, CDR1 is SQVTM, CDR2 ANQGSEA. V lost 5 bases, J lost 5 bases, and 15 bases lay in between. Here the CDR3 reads CSVTSGVRTGELFF. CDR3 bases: TGCAGCGTTACTTCAGGGGTTAGGACCGGGGAGCTGTTTTTT.

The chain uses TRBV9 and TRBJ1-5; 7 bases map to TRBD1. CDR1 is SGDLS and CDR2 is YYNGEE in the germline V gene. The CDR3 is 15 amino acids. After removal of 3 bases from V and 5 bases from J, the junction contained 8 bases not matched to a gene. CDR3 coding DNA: TGTGCCAGCAGCGCCGGAGACAGGGAAGATCAGCCCCAGCATTTT. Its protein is CASSAGDREDQPQHF.

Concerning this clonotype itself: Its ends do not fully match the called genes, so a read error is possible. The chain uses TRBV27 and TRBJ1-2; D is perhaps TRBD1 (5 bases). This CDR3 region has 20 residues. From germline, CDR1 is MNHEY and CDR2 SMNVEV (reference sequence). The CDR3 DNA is TGTGCCAGCAGTTTCACAGTACCCGATGCCGGGGAGGATATTACGTGGGGCTGCACCTTC. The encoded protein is CASSFTVPDAGEDITWGCTF.

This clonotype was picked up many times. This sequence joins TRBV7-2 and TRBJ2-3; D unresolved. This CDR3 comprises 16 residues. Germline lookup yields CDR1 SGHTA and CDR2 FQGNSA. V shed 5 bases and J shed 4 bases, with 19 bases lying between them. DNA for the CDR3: TGTGCCAGCAGCAGAGTAAGGACCTCTCTCCCAGATACGCAGTATTTT. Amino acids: CASSRVRTSLPDTQYF.

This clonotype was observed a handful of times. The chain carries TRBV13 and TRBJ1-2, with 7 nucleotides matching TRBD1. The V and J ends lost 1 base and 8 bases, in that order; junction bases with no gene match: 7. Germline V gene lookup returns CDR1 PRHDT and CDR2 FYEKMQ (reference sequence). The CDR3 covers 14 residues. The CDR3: CASSLVGTEEGYTF. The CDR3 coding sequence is TGTGCCAGCAGCTTAGTAGGGACAGAGGAGGGCTACACCTTC.

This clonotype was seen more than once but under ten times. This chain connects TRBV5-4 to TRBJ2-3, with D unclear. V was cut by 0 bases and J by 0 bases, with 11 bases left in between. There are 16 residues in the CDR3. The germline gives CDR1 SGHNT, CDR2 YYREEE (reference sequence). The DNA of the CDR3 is TGTGCCAGCAGCTTGGGTCTGGGCCCTAGCACAGATACGCAGTATTTT. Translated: CASSLGLGPSTDTQYF.

The DNA for the CDR3 is TGCGCCAGCAGCCAAGAGCGAGAGTATGGCTACACCTTC. Encoded protein: CASSQEREYGYTF. This chain connects TRBV4-1 to TRBJ1-2; no reliable D call. Trimming stripped 0 bases from V and 5 bases from J, with 7 bases between. Germline V lookup: CDR1 MGHRA, CDR2 YSYEKL. The CDR3 has 13 residues.